This entry lists 21 T cell receptor beta chains sequenced from one sample in a study of blood T cell repertoires in COVID-19. TCRdb keeps only in-frame clones here, not all; method: immunoSEQ multiplex PCR. The data hold roughly 200,000 clones, with 75% to 85% observed a single time. Material: PBMCs or T cells enriched from blood (not recorded which). Receptors originate from a man aged 35-49 years who had recovered from COVID-19.

J is TRBJ2-2 and V is TRBV9, with 9 bases matching TRBD2. This CDR3 spans 16 amino acids. The ends lost 0 bases at V and 4 bases at J; junction bases unmatched: 4. Germline CDR1 SGDLS, CDR2 YYNGEE. In DNA form, the CDR3 reads TGTGCCAGCAGCGTAGAAGGACTAGCGAGCACCGGGGAGCTGTTTTTT. This encodes CASSVEGLASTGELFF.

The chain employs TRBV30 and TRBJ2-7; tentatively, D is TRBD2 (6 bases). Germline V CDR1 and CDR2: GTSNPN, SVGIG (reference sequence). This CDR3 region has 15 residues. The germline V and J ends were trimmed by 1 base and 1 base, with 14 bases remaining between them. This CDR3 is CAWSAPSTSSYEQYF. The CDR3 coding sequence is TGTGCCTGGAGTGCCCCATCGACTAGTTCCTACGAGCAGTACTTC.

The chain carries TRBV19 and TRBJ2-7; 8 positions match TRBD1. CDR1 and CDR2 (germline): LNHDA, SQIVND (reference sequence). The length of the CDR3 is 14 residues. V lost 5 bases and J lost 2; bases outside the gene matches: 5. In DNA form, the CDR3 reads TGTGCCAGTAGTCTAGGACAGGGTACCTACGAGCAGTACTTC. Protein: CASSLGQGTYEQYF.

The chain carries TRBV19 and TRBJ2-7; no clear D gene. CDR1 LNHDA and CDR2 SQIVND come from the germline V gene (reference sequence). Trimming took 1 base from V and 3 from J, leaving 7 bases between them. The CDR3 spans 13 residues. The chain's CDR3 is CASSIGQRYEQYF. The CDR3 DNA reads TGTGCCAGTAGTATAGGACAACGCTACGAGCAGTACTTC.

V and J are TRBV9 and TRBJ1-3, with D maybe TRBD1 (5 bases). V was clipped by 3 bases and J by 4 bases, with 14 bases between them. CDR3 size: 15 residues. Germline CDR1 is SGDLS and CDR2 is YYNGEE. CDR3 coding DNA: TGTGCCAGCAGCGAGATGGGGGGAGCGGGAAACACCATATATTTT. Residues: CASSEMGGAGNTIYF.

The chain joins TRBV24-1 to TRBJ2-1; 8 bases fit TRBD2. CDR1 is KGHDR and CDR2 is SFDVKD in the germline V gene. Unmatched junction bases numbered 3, after V lost 1 base and J lost 2 bases. The CDR3 is 16 amino acids. The CDR3 nucleotides read TGTGCCACCAGTGATTTAACTAGCGGAGCCTACAATGAGCAGTTCTTC. Its protein is CATSDLTSGAYNEQFF.

The V and J genes are TRBV7-2 and TRBJ2-5, with 12 positions matching TRBD2. The CDR3 extends over 18 amino acids. Germline trimming cut 2 bases from V and 5 bases from J; bases unmatched to any gene: 12. Germline V gene data show CDR1 as SGHTA and CDR2 as FQGNSA. CDR3 nucleotide sequence: TGTGCCAGCAGCTTAAGGGGTCTAGCGGGAGGGCCGGTGGAGACCCAGTACTTC. This encodes CASSLRGLAGGPVETQYF.

The gene calls are TRBV9 and TRBJ1-2; D unresolved. Germline CDR1 is SGDLS and CDR2 is YYNGEE. The CDR3 spans 14 residues. The germline V and J ends were trimmed by 2 bases and 8 bases, with 16 bases remaining between them. Here the CDR3 reads CASSVASSLGGYTF. CDR3 DNA: TGTGCCAGCAGCGTGGCCAGCAGTCTCGGGGGCTACACCTTC.

The chain uses TRBV6-4 and TRBJ2-7; no reliable D call. Germline CDR1 reads MRHNA; CDR2 reads SNTAGT. This CDR3 has 14 amino acids. Trimming shortened V by 3 bases and J by 0 bases, and 9 bases separated the two germline ends. The CDR3 DNA follows: TGTGCCAGCAGTGATGTGGAGAGCTCCTACGAGCAGTACTTC. Its translation: CASSDVESSYEQYF.

The chain combines TRBV24-1 with TRBJ2-3, with 7 bases matching TRBD1. V lost 5 bases, J lost 2 bases, and 6 bases stayed unmatched. This CDR3 region has 15 residues. CDR1 and CDR2 from the germline V gene are KGHDR and SFDVKD. The CDR3 nucleotides are TGTGCCACCAGTGGGGGGACAGAGAACACAGATACGCAGTATTTT. The encoded protein is CATSGGTENTDTQYF.

This clone was found a few times. The chain joins TRBV28 to TRBJ2-3; D gene unclear. Germline V gene data show CDR1 as MDHEN and CDR2 as SYDVKM. This CDR3 has 16 residues. V was trimmed by 5 bases and J by 0 bases, leaving 15 bases between them. This chain's CDR3 is CASSQPPPTSTDTQYF. Written as DNA, the CDR3 is TGTGCCAGCAGTCAACCCCCACCTACTAGCACAGATACGCAGTATTTT.

In this sample, this clone turned up a few times. The genes are TRBV12-5 and TRBJ1-1; 8 bases fit TRBD1. The J segment lost 4 bases and the V segment lost 11 bases, leaving 12 bases of the junction unmatched. Germline V gene data show CDR1 as LGHNT and CDR2 as FRNRAP. The CDR3 runs 14 residues. In DNA, the CDR3 is TGTGCTGCTACAGGGGGGAAAATATGCACTGAAGCTTTCTTT. As protein: CAATGGKICTEAFF.

The chain carries TRBV5-4 and TRBJ2-2; the D gene is possibly TRBD2 (7 bases). Germline V CDR1 and CDR2: SGHNT, YYREEE (reference sequence). CDR3 length: 16 amino acids. V was shortened by 4 bases and J by 1 base, with 14 bases between the two germline ends. This CDR3 reads CASSTRGAENTGELFF. The DNA for the CDR3 is TGTGCCAGCAGCACCCGGGGGGCGGAGAACACCGGGGAGCTGTTTTTT.

This clone came up a few times. V usage is TRBV28 and J usage is TRBJ1-2, with a tentative D call TRBD1 (5 bases). This CDR3 is 13 amino acids long. With 3 bases removed from V and 5 bases from J, the gap between germline ends came to 10 bases. Germline CDR1 is MDHEN and CDR2 is SYDVKM. CDR3 in amino acids: CASSFQGGYGYTF. CDR3 DNA sequence: TGTGCCAGCAGTTTCCAGGGTGGTTATGGCTACACCTTC.

The chain couples TRBV30 to TRBJ1-5; D remains ambiguous. Germline V gene sequence: CDR1 GTSNPN, CDR2 SVGIG (reference sequence). The V and J ends lost 5 bases and 5 bases respectively, with 22 bases between them. This CDR3 has 16 residues. The CDR3 sequence is CAWSRAEMGSYQPQHF. The CDR3 bases are TGTGCCTGGTCACGCGCCGAAATGGGCAGTTATCAGCCCCAGCATTTT.

This clone was found once. The chain joins TRBV21-1 to TRBJ2-5; TRBD1 reflects the table's D call only, with no check against the DNA. TRBV21-1 is described as a pseudogene. This CDR3 is 17 amino acids long. CDR3 nucleotides: TGTGCCAGCAGCAAAGGAAGAGGGACAGAGAACCAAGAGACCCAGTACTTC. This gives the protein CASSKGRGTENQETQYF.

CDR3 amino acids: CASSFVATGGYTF. The CDR3, as DNA: TGTGCCAGCAGCTTCGTCGCGACGGGGGGCTACACCTTC. The gene calls are TRBV7-2 and TRBJ1-2; D not resolved. Per germline, CDR1 SGHTA and CDR2 FQGNSA. The CDR3 consists of 13 residues. The V and J ends lost 3 bases and 8 bases respectively, with 13 bases between them.

V and J are TRBV2 and TRBJ1-4; D gene ambiguous. CDR3 size: 16 residues. Trimming left V 2 bases short and J 6 bases short, with 16 bases between. Germline V gene lookup returns CDR1 SNHLY and CDR2 FYNNEI. The CDR3 spells CASSENWAAGHEKLFF. The CDR3 DNA sequence: TGTGCCAGCAGTGAAAATTGGGCAGCTGGCCATGAAAAACTGTTTTTT.

As DNA, the CDR3 is TGTGCCAGCAGCGTAGAATCAGGGACTAGCAACAATGAGCAGTTCTTC. Protein sequence: CASSVESGTSNNEQFF. V usage is TRBV9 and J usage is TRBJ2-1; TRBD2 aligns across 9 bases. V was pared by 0 bases and J by 5 bases, with 6 bases of the junction left unmatched. The CDR3 runs to 16 residues. Germline CDR1 reads SGDLS; CDR2 reads YYNGEE.

The chain links TRBV2 to TRBJ1-4, with no clear D. The CDR3 spans 15 residues. Deletions cut 6 bases from V and 7 bases from J, with 18 bases between. Germline CDR1 SNHLY, CDR2 FYNNEI. DNA of the CDR3: TGTGCCAGCAGCCGACGGGGTCAGGAGGGTGAAAAACTGTTTTTT. It specifies CASSRRGQEGEKLFF.

This chain connects TRBV5-1 to TRBJ2-7; 9 positions match TRBD1. The ends lost 9 bases at V and 1 base at J; junction bases unmatched: 11. The length of the CDR3 is 15 residues. Germline loops: CDR1 SGHRS, CDR2 YFSETQ. The CDR3 DNA sequence: TGCGCCACTCGCAGGGAGACAGGGGGGTCCTACGAGCAGTACTTC. It yields the protein CATRRETGGSYEQYF.